This T cell receptor (beta chain) emerged from a study of shared clonotypes between healthy human individuals. Across the whole study: The study drew on a couple of women and a few men aged 18 to 49 as donors.

Naive CD8 isolation took CD45RO-negative cells positively selected for CCR7 and excluded terminally differentiated effector memory CD45RA+ cells. Remarks on this clone: The antigen is unknown.

Replicate sorted-subset PCRs were loaded with approximately 190 ng DNA, 31,000 or so T cell genomes. Data came from immunoSEQ multiplex PCR; TCRdb stores just in-frame clones and leaves some out. The data hold 2 million or so clones, with about 94% observed a single time. With 3 bases clipped from V and 8 bases from J, the junction kept 5 bases outside the gene matches. The CDR3 has 13 amino acids. Germline V lookup: CDR1 MNHEY, CDR2 SMNVEV (reference sequence). General observations from the study: The study's rarefaction showed incomplete sorted-subset sequencing despite large depth.

V and J are TRBV27 and TRBJ1-2; TRBD1 aligns across 8 bases. The sample taken for sequencing was naive CD8+ T cells sorted from blood. This TCR was sampled from a man in his late teens or twenties in good health. The DNA for the CDR3 is TGTGCCAGCAGTTTGGGGACAGGTCAGGGCTACACCTTC. The encoded protein is CASSLGTGQGYTF.